This TCR beta chain was identified during a study of blood T cell repertoires in COVID-19. On the study more broadly: The United States, Italy and Spain were the sources of the acute and convalescent COVID-19 samples.

Profiled with immunoSEQ multiplex PCR; TCRdb holds only in-frame clones, not every one. The table has approximately 40,000 clones, approximately 85% seen once; the top ten hold roughly two fifths. Deletions cut 0 bases from V and 7 bases from J, with 8 bases between. Germline loops: CDR1 SGHRS, CDR2 YFSETQ. The CDR3 spans 14 residues. Sequencing was done on a sample of peripheral blood. This sequence originates from a man aged 60 to 69 with active or convalescent COVID-19. The rearrangement links TRBV5-1 to TRBJ1-6, with unresolved D. This chain's CDR3 is CASSLAGRNSPLHF. The CDR3 region has the DNA TGCGCCAGCAGCTTGGCGGGGAGAAATTCACCCCTCCACTTT.